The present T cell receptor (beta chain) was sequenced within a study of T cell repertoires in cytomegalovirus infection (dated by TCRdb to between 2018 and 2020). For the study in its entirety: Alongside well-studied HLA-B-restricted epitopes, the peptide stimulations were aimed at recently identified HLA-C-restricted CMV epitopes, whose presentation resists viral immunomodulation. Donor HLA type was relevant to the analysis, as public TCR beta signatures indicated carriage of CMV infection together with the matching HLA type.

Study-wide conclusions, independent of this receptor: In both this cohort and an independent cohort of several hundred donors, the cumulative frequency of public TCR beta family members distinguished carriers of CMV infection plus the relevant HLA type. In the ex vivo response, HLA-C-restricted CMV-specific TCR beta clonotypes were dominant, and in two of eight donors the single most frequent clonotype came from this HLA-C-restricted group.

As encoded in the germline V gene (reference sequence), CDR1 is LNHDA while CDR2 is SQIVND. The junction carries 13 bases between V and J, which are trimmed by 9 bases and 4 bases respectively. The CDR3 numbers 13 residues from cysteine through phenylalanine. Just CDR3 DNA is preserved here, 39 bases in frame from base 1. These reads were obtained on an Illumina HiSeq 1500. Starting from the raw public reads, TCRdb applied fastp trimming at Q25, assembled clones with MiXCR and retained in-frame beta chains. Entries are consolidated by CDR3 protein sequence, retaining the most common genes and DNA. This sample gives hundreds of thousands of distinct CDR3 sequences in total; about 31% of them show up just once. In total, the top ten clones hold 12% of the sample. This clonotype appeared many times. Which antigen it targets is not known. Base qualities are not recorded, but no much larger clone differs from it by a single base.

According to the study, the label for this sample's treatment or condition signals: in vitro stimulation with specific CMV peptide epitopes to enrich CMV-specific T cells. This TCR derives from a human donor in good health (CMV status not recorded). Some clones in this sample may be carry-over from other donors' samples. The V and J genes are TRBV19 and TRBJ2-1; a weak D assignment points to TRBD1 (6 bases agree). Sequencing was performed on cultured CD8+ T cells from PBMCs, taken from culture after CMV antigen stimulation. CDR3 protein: CASSRTGYNEQFF. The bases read TGTGCCAGCAGCCGAACAGGGTACAATGAGCAGTTCTTC. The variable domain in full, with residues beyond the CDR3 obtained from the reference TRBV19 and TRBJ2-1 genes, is DGGITQSPKYLFRKEGQNVTLSCEQNLNHDAMYWYRQDPGQGLRLIYYSQIVNDFQKGDIAEGYSVSREKKESFPLTVTSAQKNPTAFYLCASSRTGYNEQFFGPGTRLTVL.